Listed below are T cell receptor beta chains from one sample, sequenced in a study of T cells after yellow fever vaccination. TCRdb processed the 5' RACE reads anew with MiXCR; each CDR3 protein has one entry. The sample records 320,000 or so distinct CDR3 sequences, less than 9.5% being singletons. This specimen was PBMCs, taken 45 days after the first yellow fever vaccination. The receptors derive from a young man who received the YFV17D yellow fever vaccine. The CDR3 runs from the conserved cysteine through the conserved F or W. Each record gives: D gene, V gene, clone size, J gene, CDR3 protein, CDR3 DNA. D genes are given only for firm matches. The listing skips clone size in some rows; elsewhere it reads once, few, many or a size class.

D: TRBD1; V: TRBV6-6; size: many; J: TRBJ2-5; CDR3: CASRTDRAQYF; DNA: TGTGCCAGCAGAACAGACAGGGCCCAGTACTTC
D: .; V: TRBV7-2; size: few; J: TRBJ2-3; CDR3: CASSSPQGPRTQYF; DNA: TGTGCCAGCAGCTCCCCGCAAGGCCCCCGTACGCAGTATTTT
D: .; V: TRBV4-2; size: few; J: TRBJ2-2; CDR3: CASSQAHGMTAGELFF; DNA: TGTGCCAGCAGCCAAGCCCACGGAATGACGGCCGGGGAGCTGTTTTTT
D: TRBD1; V: TRBV7-7; size: few; J: TRBJ2-1; CDR3: CASSFLPGQGSNEQFF; DNA: TGTGCTAGCAGCTTCCTTCCGGGACAGGGAAGCAATGAGCAGTTCTTC
D: TRBD1; V: TRBV7-2; size: few; J: TRBJ1-2; CDR3: CASSLAGTGLIGYTF; DNA: TGTGCCAGCAGCTTAGCCGGGACAGGGCTTATAGGCTACACCTTC
D: .; V: TRBV5-1; size: .; J: TRBJ1-6; CDR3: CASSLAPVSSYNSPLHF; DNA: TGCGCCAGCAGCTTGGCCCCAGTTAGCTCCTATAATTCACCCCTCCACTTT
D: TRBD2; V: TRBV5-1; size: few; J: TRBJ2-5; CDR3: CASSLLAGTQETQYF; DNA: TGCGCCAGCAGCTTGTTAGCGGGGACCCAAGAGACCCAGTACTTC
D: .; V: TRBV27; size: many; J: TRBJ1-6; CDR3: CASSLQGTSYNSPLHF; DNA: TGTGCCAGCAGTTTACAGGGGACCTCCTATAATTCACCCCTCCACTTT
D: .; V: TRBV5-1; size: .; J: TRBJ1-4; CDR3: CASRKVPANGKLFF; DNA: TGCGCCAGCAGAAAGGTGCCAGCTAATGGAAAACTGTTTTTT
D: .; V: TRBV5-1; size: few; J: TRBJ2-2; CDR3: CASSLRRDGTGELFF; DNA: TGCGCCAGCAGCCTAAGGAGGGATGGTACCGGGGAGCTGTTTTTT
D: .; V: TRBV7-9; size: many; J: TRBJ2-1; CDR3: CASSLGLGGVGNEQFF; DNA: TGTGCCAGCAGCTTGGGCCTGGGGGGTGTTGGAAATGAGCAGTTCTTC
D: TRBD2; V: TRBV11-2; size: few; J: TRBJ2-2; CDR3: CASSSSSGGRFTGELFF; DNA: TGTGCCAGCAGCTCATCTAGCGGGGGGAGGTTCACCGGGGAGCTGTTTTTT
D: TRBD1; V: TRBV18; size: many; J: TRBJ1-1; CDR3: CASSRDRSSEAFF; DNA: TGTGCCAGCTCACGGGACAGGTCATCTGAAGCTTTCTTT
D: TRBD1; V: TRBV7-9; size: many; J: TRBJ2-3; CDR3: CASSRDSSTDTQYF; DNA: TGTGCCAGCAGCCGGGACAGCAGCACAGATACGCAGTATTTT
D: .; V: TRBV12-3/TRBV12-4; size: few; J: TRBJ2-7; CDR3: CASTLAGLALYEQYF; DNA: TGTGCCAGCACCCTGGCGGGGCTAGCCCTCTACGAGCAGTACTTC
D: .; V: TRBV27; size: .; J: TRBJ2-6; CDR3: CASSPQAISGANVLTF; DNA: TGTGCCAGCAGCCCCCAGGCGATCTCTGGGGCCAACGTCCTGACTTTC
D: .; V: TRBV29-1; size: few; J: TRBJ2-1; CDR3: CSAQRSAGPNEQFF; DNA: TGCAGCGCCCAGAGGTCCGCAGGGCCCAATGAGCAGTTCTTC
D: .; V: TRBV3-1; size: few; J: TRBJ2-2; CDR3: CASSRKGDHVGGELFF; DNA: TGTGCCAGCAGCCGCAAAGGGGACCACGTCGGCGGGGAGCTGTTTTTT
D: TRBD2; V: TRBV4-3; size: few; J: TRBJ2-3; CDR3: CASRPGGGGTDTQYF; DNA: TGCGCCAGCAGACCCGGGGGGGGGGGCACAGATACGCAGTATTTT
D: .; V: TRBV5-1; size: many; J: TRBJ2-5; CDR3: CASSFGAETQYF; DNA: TGCGCCAGCAGCTTCGGCGCAGAGACCCAGTACTTC
D: .; V: TRBV7-2; size: .; J: TRBJ1-1; CDR3: CASSLSRLNTEAFF; DNA: TGTGCCAGCAGCTTATCCAGACTGAACACTGAAGCTTTCTTT
D: TRBD1; V: TRBV5-1; size: many; J: TRBJ2-1; CDR3: CASSRGQGYYNEQFF; DNA: TGCGCCAGCAGCAGGGGACAGGGGTACTACAATGAGCAGTTCTTC
D: TRBD1; V: TRBV6-1; size: few; J: TRBJ2-3; CDR3: CASSTLDRDTQYF; DNA: TGTGCCAGCAGTACCCTGGACAGGGATACGCAGTATTTT
D: .; V: TRBV29-1; size: few; J: TRBJ2-2; CDR3: CSVEKDTGELFF; DNA: TGCAGCGTTGAAAAAGACACCGGGGAGCTGTTTTTT
D: TRBD1; V: TRBV12-3/TRBV12-4; size: few; J: TRBJ1-2; CDR3: CASRGQGRSGYTF; DNA: TGTGCCAGCAGAGGACAGGGGAGAAGTGGCTACACCTTC
D: .; V: TRBV9; size: many; J: TRBJ2-7; CDR3: CASKYWEQYF; DNA: TGTGCCAGCAAGTACTGGGAGCAGTACTTC
D: .; V: TRBV29-1; size: many; J: TRBJ2-5; CDR3: CSDKQRQETQYF; DNA: TGCAGCGATAAGCAGCGCCAAGAGACCCAGTACTTC
D: TRBD1; V: TRBV6-1; size: .; J: TRBJ1-1; CDR3: CASRINPGTGILEAEAFF; DNA: TGTGCCAGCAGAATTAACCCCGGGACAGGGATTTTGGAGGCTGAAGCTTTCTTT
D: .; V: TRBV10-3; size: few; J: TRBJ2-3; CDR3: CAIQKSESPRTDTQYF; DNA: TGTGCCATCCAAAAATCCGAGTCGCCGCGCACAGATACGCAGTATTTT
D: .; V: TRBV5-1; size: .; J: TRBJ2-1; CDR3: CASSTDSYNEQFF; DNA: TGCGCCAGCAGTACGGACTCCTACAATGAGCAGTTCTTC
D: TRBD2; V: TRBV20-1; size: many; J: TRBJ2-3; CDR3: CSARTPGLAGDTQYF; DNA: TGCAGTGCTAGAACGCCGGGACTAGCAGGGGATACGCAGTATTTT
D: TRBD1; V: TRBV20-1; size: .; J: TRBJ1-5; CDR3: CSARQGAQQPQHF; DNA: TGCAGTGCTAGACAGGGGGCCCAACAGCCCCAGCATTTT
D: .; V: TRBV2; size: few; J: TRBJ1-5; CDR3: CASSDERGFSQPQHF; DNA: TGTGCCAGCAGTGACGAGAGGGGGTTCTCTCAGCCCCAGCATTTT
D: TRBD1; V: TRBV19; size: few; J: TRBJ1-6; CDR3: CASSEQGWSPLHF; DNA: TGTGCCAGTAGCGAACAGGGGTGGTCACCCCTCCACTTT
D: TRBD2; V: TRBV5-1; size: few; J: TRBJ2-2; CDR3: CASDPGSGSGELFF; DNA: TGCGCCAGCGACCCGGGCAGCGGGAGCGGGGAGCTGTTTTTT
D: .; V: TRBV29-1; size: few; J: TRBJ1-1; CDR3: CSVENQDGLEAFF; DNA: TGCAGCGTTGAAAATCAAGACGGGCTTGAAGCTTTCTTT
D: TRBD1; V: TRBV9; size: few; J: TRBJ1-2; CDR3: CASSPFPPYRGDYGYTF; DNA: TGTGCCAGCAGCCCCTTCCCCCCTTACAGGGGGGATTATGGCTACACCTTC
D: .; V: TRBV12-3/TRBV12-4; size: few; J: TRBJ1-6; CDR3: CASSLNRAGNSPLHF; DNA: TGTGCCAGCAGTTTAAACAGGGCCGGCAATTCACCCCTCCACTTT
D: TRBD2; V: TRBV3-1; size: .; J: TRBJ2-5; CDR3: CASSPFGDGGGETQYF; DNA: TGTGCCAGCAGCCCATTCGGTGACGGCGGGGGAGAGACCCAGTACTTC
D: .; V: TRBV20-1; size: few; J: TRBJ1-6; CDR3: CSARRDNSPLHF; DNA: TGCAGTGCTAGAAGGGATAATTCACCCCTCCACTTT
D: .; V: TRBV5-1; size: few; J: TRBJ1-1; CDR3: CASSLVVTPRGTEAFF; DNA: TGCGCCAGCAGCTTGGTCGTGACGCCCCGGGGCACTGAAGCTTTCTTT
D: TRBD1; V: TRBV5-1; size: few; J: TRBJ2-7; CDR3: CASSPGQGRLPYEQYF; DNA: TGCGCCAGCAGCCCCGGACAGGGACGCCTTCCCTACGAGCAGTACTTC
D: TRBD1; V: TRBV5-4; size: few; J: TRBJ1-1; CDR3: CASRPRDRAKTEAFF; DNA: TGTGCCAGCAGGCCTAGGGACAGAGCCAAAACTGAAGCTTTCTTT
D: TRBD2; V: TRBV7-6; size: .; J: TRBJ2-3; CDR3: CASRSGPNPSGGASDTQYF; DNA: TGTGCCAGCAGGTCCGGGCCAAACCCGAGCGGGGGGGCCTCCGATACGCAGTATTTT
D: TRBD1; V: TRBV3-1; size: few; J: TRBJ1-2; CDR3: CASSQDLTGGDYGYTF; DNA: TGTGCCAGCAGCCAAGATCTAACAGGGGGCGACTATGGCTACACCTTC
D: .; V: TRBV20-1; size: .; J: TRBJ2-1; CDR3: CSAREDYEQFF; DNA: TGCAGTGCTAGGGAGGACTATGAGCAGTTCTTC
D: .; V: TRBV15; size: few; J: TRBJ1-2; CDR3: CATSRDSMSGYTF; DNA: TGTGCCACCAGCAGAGACTCCATGTCAGGCTACACCTTC
D: .; V: TRBV7-2; size: .; J: TRBJ2-5; CDR3: CASNNGPETQYF; DNA: TGTGCCAGCAACAACGGCCCCGAGACCCAGTACTTC